This T cell receptor (beta chain) was recorded in a study of T cells in Graves' hyperthyroidism and ophthalmopathy. Study overall: Peripheral blood was taken when the disease was first diagnosed, before any treatment began.

There were TCR beta CDR3 regions amplified from RNA transcripts. The HTBI primer set drove a first-round RT-PCR of the TCR CDR3. TCRdb re-called the multiplex PCR reads through MiXCR, storing one row per CDR3 protein. The sample has some 570,000 distinct CDR3 sequences, roughly 15% seen once; the top ten hold about 16%. The CDR3 is made up of 14 amino acids. Per germline, CDR1 MNHNS and CDR2 SASEGT. V lost 0 bases to trimming and J lost 3 bases, with 9 bases between them. About this clonotype: A single base separates this from a much larger clone, so it may be a read error.

The receptor's source is a young woman with Graves' ophthalmopathy. The rearrangement uses TRBV6-1 and TRBJ2-7; D is undetermined. The source material was blood. The CDR3 nucleotides read TGTGCCAGCAGTGAAGCAGAGGACCGCTACGAGCAGTACTTC. Residues: CASSEAEDRYEQYF.